The 26 T cell receptor beta chains below come from one sample, sequenced in a study of blood T cells in healthy people across ages. A J-beta primer mix and a sample-barcoded 5' primer were used in a second PCR of roughly 7 to 12 cycles. TCRdb re-analysed the 5' RACE reads in MiXCR, keeping a single row per CDR3 protein. The profile shows about 1.1 million distinct CDR3 sequences, 35% to 45% of them singletons. The source material was blood. The receptor source for this set is a man aged 18 to 35 in good health.

The chain is built from TRBV25-1 and TRBJ2-5; possibly TRBD2 for D (6 bases). Trimming pared 1 base from V and 9 bases from J, leaving 12 bases between. Germline assignment: CDR1 MGHDK and CDR2 SYGVNS. The CDR3 is made up of 13 amino acids. Here the CDR3 reads CASSESTTSAQYF. The CDR3 nucleotides read TGTGCCAGCAGTGAATCTACGACTAGTGCCCAGTACTTC.

V usage is TRBV4-3 and J usage is TRBJ1-5; 8 nucleotides line up with TRBD1. This CDR3 is 15 amino acids long. V lost 3 bases to trimming and J lost 7 bases; unmatched junction nucleotides: 8. The germline gives CDR1 LGHNA, CDR2 YSLEER. The CDR3 is CASSQDRVGWQPQHF. The CDR3 DNA sequence: TGCGCCAGCAGCCAGGACAGGGTTGGCTGGCAGCCCCAGCATTTT.

Only a few counts were recorded for this clonotype. This rearrangement joins TRBV27 to TRBJ2-7; 7 nucleotides line up with TRBD1. Trimming cost V 2 bases and J 2 bases; bases outside gene matches: 6. The V gene's germline CDR1 is MNHEY and CDR2 SMNVEV (reference sequence). The CDR3 is 15 residues long. The CDR3 nucleotides read TGTGCCAGCAGTTTAACAGGGGCTCCGACCTACGAGCAGTACTTC. This translates into CASSLTGAPTYEQYF.

V gene TRBV9 combines with J gene TRBJ1-2; D gene unclear. CDR3 length: 13 amino acids. V was cut by 0 bases and J by 4 bases, with 7 bases left in between. The V gene's germline CDR1 is SGDLS and CDR2 YYNGEE. The CDR3 sequence: CASSVEHGYGYTF. CDR3 coding DNA: TGTGCCAGCAGCGTAGAACATGGCTATGGCTACACCTTC.

The genes are TRBV20-1 and TRBJ1-1; D is undetermined. Trimming shortened V by 7 bases and J by 4 bases, and 19 bases separated the two germline ends. Germline V gene lookup returns CDR1 DFQATT and CDR2 SNEGSKA (reference sequence). There are 14 residues in the CDR3. CDR3 nucleotides: TGCAGTGTTCTGAATGGAGGTATGGTCACTGAAGCTTTCTTT. Its translation is CSVLNGGMVTEAFF.

This clonotype was picked up a small number of times. The chain uses TRBV11-2 and TRBJ1-2; D is ambiguous. Germline loops: CDR1 SGHAT, CDR2 FQNNGV. There are 13 residues in the CDR3. V lost 4 bases and J 4 bases, leaving 10 bases between the germline ends. The CDR3: CASSSGRPYGYTF. CDR3 nucleotide sequence: TGTGCCAGCAGCTCGGGCCGTCCCTATGGCTACACCTTC.

With regard to this clonotype: This may stem from a read error, because a much larger clone lies one nucleotide away. The chain joins TRBV6-6 to TRBJ1-4; D uncertain. CDR1 and CDR2 from the germline V gene are MNHNY and SVGAGI (reference sequence). The CDR3 loop spans 13 amino acids. V was cut by 5 bases and J by 5 bases, with 9 bases left in between. Written as DNA, the CDR3 is TGTGCCAGCAGTGACGGGCAGAATGAAAAACTGTTTTTT. The encoded protein is CASSDGQNEKLFF.

This chain links TRBV7-2 with TRBJ2-1, with D uncertain. V was pared by 1 base and J by 7 bases, with 11 bases between. Germline CDR1 is SGHTA and CDR2 is FQGNSA. The CDR3 is 14 residues long. CDR3 DNA sequence: TGTGCCAGCAGCTTAGGGCCAGTAACGAATGAGCAGTTCTTC. This codes for CASSLGPVTNEQFF. Combining the CDR3 with reference TRBV7-2 and TRBJ2-1 gives the whole variable domain GAGVSQSPSNKVTEKGKDVELRCDPISGHTALYWYRQSLGQGLEFLIYFQGNSAPDKSGLPSDRFSAERTGGSVSTLTIQRTQQEDSAVYLCASSLGPVTNEQFFGPGTRLTVL.

The chain uses TRBV13 and TRBJ2-7, with D unclear. CDR1 and CDR2 from the germline V gene are PRHDT and FYEKMQ (reference sequence). This CDR3 spans 12 amino acids. V lost 3 bases and J 9 bases, leaving 12 bases between the germline ends. The CDR3 DNA follows: TGTGCCAGCAGCTTCGGTACGGGCGGGCAGTACTTC. This sequence encodes CASSFGTGGQYF.

The chain joins TRBV6-6 to TRBJ1-2, with D hard to call. CDR1 is MNHNY, CDR2 SVGAGI, per germline (reference sequence). Trimming pared 7 bases from V and 8 bases from J, leaving 14 bases between. This CDR3 is built from 12 residues. The CDR3 reads CASTLAGLGYTF. CDR3 bases: TGTGCCAGCACCTTGGCAGGCCTCGGCTACACCTTC.

This clonotype was recorded at least ten times. V usage is TRBV4-3 and J usage is TRBJ2-3, with 8 bases matching TRBD2. The CDR3 loop spans 16 amino acids. CDR1 and CDR2 from the germline V gene are LGHNA and YSLEER. Trimming at V came to 1 base and at J to 1 base, leaving 4 bases not matched to a gene. This chain's CDR3 is CASSQGELAGTDTQYF. The CDR3 coding sequence is TGCGCCAGCAGCCAAGGCGAACTAGCGGGCACAGATACGCAGTATTTT.

This clonotype was picked up a small number of times. This chain joins TRBV12-3 or TRBV12-4 and TRBJ2-1, with D possibly being TRBD1 or TRBD2 (7 bases each). The CDR3 runs 15 residues. Between the trimmed V and J ends, which lost 3 bases and 4 bases, there was a span of 13 bases. CDR3 DNA: TGTGCCAGCAGTTTCTGGCAGGGGGGGTACAATGAGCAGTTCTTC. Translated: CASSFWQGGYNEQFF.

This chain connects TRBV6-2 or TRBV6-3 to TRBJ2-3, with 7 bases aligning to TRBD1. The CDR3 runs 12 residues. Trimming took 5 bases from V and 8 from J; bases not matched to a gene: 4. The germline CDR1 and CDR2 sequences are MNHEY and SVGEGT. CDR3 nucleotide sequence: TGTGCCAGCAGTAGCCGACAGGGTACGCAGTATTTT. Translation: CASSSRQGTQYF.

As for this clonotype: One end of the junction fails to match germline, which may point to a read error. This chain uses TRBV6-6 with TRBJ1-2; D ambiguous. Looked up from germline, CDR1 is MNHNY and CDR2 is SVGAGI (reference sequence). This CDR3 spans 14 amino acids. The CDR3 DNA is TGTACCAGCAGTCCCCCAACCTTCGACTATGGCTACACCTTC. It yields the protein CTSSPPTFDYGYTF.

This clonotype has only a few counts. The rearrangement uses TRBV29-1 and TRBJ2-1, with D uncertain. The CDR3 has 8 residues. Trimming took off 7 bases at V and 7 bases at J, with 2 bases between the two ends. Germline CDR1 and CDR2: SQVTM and ANQGSEA. CDR3 protein: CSDNEQFF. DNA of the CDR3: TGCAGCGATAATGAGCAGTTCTTC.

The chain joins TRBV20-1 to TRBJ1-2, with D possibly being TRBD1 (6 bases). Germline CDR1 DFQATT, CDR2 SNEGSKA (reference sequence). V was pared by 0 bases and J by 6 bases, with 11 bases between. CDR3 size: 13 residues. CDR3: CSARDQGLNGYTF. The CDR3 DNA sequence: TGCAGTGCTAGAGATCAGGGGCTAAATGGCTACACCTTC.

This clonotype was seen a handful of times. The chain combines TRBV27 with TRBJ1-4, with D perhaps matching TRBD1 (5 bases). Deletions cut 4 bases from V and 9 bases from J, with 15 bases between. Looked up from germline, CDR1 is MNHEY and CDR2 is SMNVEV (reference sequence). The CDR3 totals 14 residues. This chain's CDR3 is CASSYEGIAKKLFF. The DNA for the CDR3 is TGTGCCAGCAGTTATGAGGGGATAGCTAAAAAACTGTTTTTT.

V and J are TRBV3-1 and TRBJ2-7; possible D gene TRBD2, 5 bases. Germline V gene lookup returns CDR1 LGHDT and CDR2 YNNKEL (reference sequence). The CDR3 contains 12 residues. Between the trimmed V and J ends, which lost 0 bases and 9 bases, there was a span of 9 bases. The CDR3 region has the DNA TGTGCCAGCAGCCAAGATGGAGGTATGCAGTACTTC. Encoded protein: CASSQDGGMQYF.

This clonotype was seen only a few times. The genes are TRBV7-9 and TRBJ2-5; D may be TRBD2 (6 bases). Near its end, the DNA agrees better with TRBJ2-7, so the J call may be wrong. Germline assignment: CDR1 SEHNR and CDR2 FQNEAQ (reference sequence). The CDR3 spans 16 residues. The CDR3 DNA reads as TGTGCCAGCAGCTTAGTTTTTGCGGGGCTAGCCAACGAGCAGTACTTC. It translates to CASSLVFAGLANEQYF.

This clonotype was found a few times. The J gene is TRBJ2-7, the V gene TRBV20-1; 8 bases fit TRBD1. V shed 0 bases and J 2 bases; nucleotides not matched to a gene: 3. The germline V gene has CDR1 DFQATT and CDR2 SNEGSKA (reference sequence). The CDR3 length is 14 residues. The CDR3 DNA follows: TGCAGTGCTAGAGACAGGACAGGGCCCTACGAGCAGTACTTC. It codes for CSARDRTGPYEQYF.

The V gene is TRBV27, the J gene TRBJ2-7; 8 bases match TRBD2. V lost 4 bases to trimming and J lost 0 bases; unmatched junction nucleotides: 17. Germline V CDR1 and CDR2: MNHEY, SMNVEV (reference sequence). There are 19 residues in the CDR3. The CDR3 spells CASSSSGTRFLGGSYEQYF. CDR3 DNA sequence: TGTGCCAGCAGTTCCTCCGGGACTAGGTTTTTAGGGGGCTCCTACGAGCAGTACTTC.

V gene TRBV15 combines with J gene TRBJ1-1, with a tentative D call TRBD1 (5 bases). This CDR3 is 12 amino acids long. Germline V CDR1 and CDR2: LNHNV, YYDKDF (reference sequence). Trimming removed 6 bases from V and 11 bases from J, with 16 bases in between. CDR3 in DNA: TGTGCCACCAGAGCCAGGGAGACCAGCGCTTTCTTT. Translation: CATRARETSAFF.

This clonotype was observed a few times. J is TRBJ1-4 and V is TRBV9, with 7 bases that match TRBD1. Germline assignment: CDR1 SGDLS and CDR2 YYNGEE. The CDR3 runs to 13 residues. Trimming cost V 3 bases and J 8 bases; bases outside gene matches: 4. The CDR3 nucleotides are TGTGCCAGCAGCGCCCGGACAGGAGAAAAACTGTTTTTT. It specifies CASSARTGEKLFF.

This clonotype was detected a few times. This sequence joins TRBV27 and TRBJ2-1; 8 bases map to TRBD1. Germline-derived CDR1 and CDR2 are MNHEY and SMNVEV (reference sequence). CDR3 length: 16 amino acids. After removal of 3 bases from V and 4 bases from J, the junction contained 8 bases not matched to a gene. CDR3 bases: TGTGCCAGCAGTTTCTTAGGGACAGGAGCATACAATGAGCAGTTCTTC. Translated, it gives CASSFLGTGAYNEQFF.

This clonotype occurred a few times. V and J are TRBV7-9 and TRBJ2-3; D may be TRBD2 (6 bases). This CDR3 contains 14 residues. The V gene's germline CDR1 is SEHNR and CDR2 FQNEAQ (reference sequence). V lost 5 bases and J lost 4, with 13 bases in between. CDR3 amino acids: CASSMGLDPDTQYF. The CDR3, as DNA: TGTGCCAGCAGCATGGGACTTGACCCAGATACGCAGTATTTT.

The chain recombines TRBV6-6 with TRBJ2-7; D unclear. Trimming shortened V by 2 bases and J by 1 base, and 9 bases separated the two germline ends. This CDR3 is built from 14 residues. CDR1 is MNHNY, CDR2 SVGAGI, per germline (reference sequence). CDR3 residues: CASSYTATSYEQYF. In nucleotides, the CDR3 is TGTGCCAGCAGTTACACCGCCACATCCTACGAGCAGTACTTC.